A single sample is the source of the 8 T cell receptor beta chains below, sequenced in a study of CD8 T cells in ankylosing spondylitis. TCRdb processed the 5' RACE reads anew with MiXCR; each CDR3 protein has one entry. The sample lists more than 300,000 distinct CDR3 sequences; under 8.5% were seen once. No antigen is known for these receptors. Study-level points and caveats: For ankylosing spondylitis blood, a TCR beta motif of several highly homologous variants appeared characteristic.

Sequences were obtained from blood, either unsorted or a sorted T cell fraction (not recorded which). Receptor source: a male donor with ankylosing spondylitis.

This clonotype was picked up a small number of times. The chain joins TRBV5-1 to TRBJ2-5; TRBD2 might be the D (6 bases). CDR1 is SGHRS, CDR2 YFSETQ, per germline. V was pared by 2 bases and J by 0 bases, with 17 bases between. The CDR3 has 17 amino acids. The CDR3 spells CASSFQSSGWYQETQYF. The CDR3 region has the DNA TGCGCCAGCAGCTTCCAAAGTAGCGGATGGTACCAAGAGACCCAGTACTTC.

This clonotype showed up many times. The chain recombines TRBV3-1 with TRBJ1-1; no reliable D call. Germline V gene data show CDR1 as LGHDT and CDR2 as YNNKEL (reference sequence). The CDR3 is 17 residues long. The V and J ends lost 1 base and 0 bases respectively, with 15 bases between them. The CDR3 sequence: CASSQVWGGYMNTEAFF. The CDR3 DNA follows: TGTGCCAGCAGCCAAGTGTGGGGAGGTTACATGAACACTGAAGCTTTCTTT.

This clonotype has only a few counts. The chain employs TRBV29-1 and TRBJ2-2; D call uncertain. CDR3 size: 12 residues. The V gene's germline CDR1 is SQVTM and CDR2 ANQGSEA. V gave up 6 bases and J gave up 6 bases, with 11 bases separating them. The CDR3 nucleotides read TGCAGCGTCGATGGCCTTTCCGGGGAGCTGTTTTTT. Its protein product is CSVDGLSGELFF.

Many counts were recorded for this clonotype. The chain joins TRBV20-1 to TRBJ2-7, with D uncertain. The V end lost 4 bases, the J end lost 1 base, and 8 bases lay between the germline ends. CDR1 is DFQATT, CDR2 SNEGSKA, per germline (reference sequence). This CDR3 comprises 12 residues. CDR3: CSATPSSYEQYF. CDR3 nucleotide sequence: TGCAGTGCTACGCCCAGTTCCTACGAGCAGTACTTC.

Only a few counts were recorded for this clonotype. The chain has TRBV19 and TRBJ1-1; 7 bases are a match to TRBD1. The trim removed 3 bases at V and 0 bases at J, leaving 1 base unmatched. CDR1 and CDR2 (germline): LNHDA, SQIVND (reference sequence). CDR3 length: 14 amino acids. This chain's CDR3 is CASSIGTVNTEAFF. The CDR3 nucleotides are TGTGCCAGTAGTATTGGGACAGTGAACACTGAAGCTTTCTTT.

This clonotype has a count of ten or more. V is TRBV28 and J is TRBJ2-1, with D unresolved. CDR1 and CDR2 from the germline V gene are MDHEN and SYDVKM. The V end lost 2 bases, the J end lost 10 bases, and 12 bases lay between the germline ends. The CDR3 extends over 13 amino acids. CDR3 coding DNA: TGTGCCAGCAGTTTAGTCTCCCGCACCGAGCAGTTCTTC. It specifies CASSLVSRTEQFF. Combining the CDR3 with reference TRBV28 and TRBJ2-1 gives the whole variable domain DVKVTQSSRYLVKRTGEKVFLECVQDMDHENMFWYRQDPGLGLRLIYFSYDVKMKEKGDIPEGYSVSREKKERFSLILESASTNQTSMYLCASSLVSRTEQFFGPGTRLTVL.

This chain joins TRBV7-2 and TRBJ1-1; the match to TRBD1 covers 7 bases. The germline V gene encodes CDR1 SGHTA and CDR2 FQGNSA. After removal of 5 bases from V and 4 bases from J, the junction contained 7 bases not matched to a gene. CDR3 size: 14 residues. The CDR3 reads CASSLVRGPTEAFF. The CDR3 DNA sequence: TGTGCCAGCAGCCTCGTGAGGGGGCCCACTGAAGCTTTCTTT.

The chain links TRBV5-1 to TRBJ2-2, with TRBD2 matching over 8 bases. Looked up from germline, CDR1 is SGHRS and CDR2 is YFSETQ. The V gene end was trimmed by 4 bases and the J gene end by 3 bases; junction bases not matched to a gene: 5. This CDR3 is built from 15 residues. The CDR3 loop reads CASSVSSGYTGELFF. CDR3 coding DNA: TGCGCCAGCAGCGTGTCTAGCGGGTACACCGGGGAGCTGTTTTTT.